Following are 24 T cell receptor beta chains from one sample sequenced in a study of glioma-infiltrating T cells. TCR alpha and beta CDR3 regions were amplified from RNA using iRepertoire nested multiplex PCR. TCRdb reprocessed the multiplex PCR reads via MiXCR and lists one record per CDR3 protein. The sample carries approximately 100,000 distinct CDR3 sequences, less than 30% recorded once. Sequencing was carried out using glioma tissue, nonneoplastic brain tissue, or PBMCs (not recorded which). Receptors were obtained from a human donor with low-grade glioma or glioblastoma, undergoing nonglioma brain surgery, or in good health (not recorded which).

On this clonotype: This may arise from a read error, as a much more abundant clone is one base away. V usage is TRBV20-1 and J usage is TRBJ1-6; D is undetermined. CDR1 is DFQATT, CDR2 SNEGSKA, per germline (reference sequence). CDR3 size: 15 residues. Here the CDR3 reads CSARGESGRNLPLHF. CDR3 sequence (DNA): TGCAGTGCTAGAGGGGAATCTGGGAGGAATTTACCCCTCCACTTT.

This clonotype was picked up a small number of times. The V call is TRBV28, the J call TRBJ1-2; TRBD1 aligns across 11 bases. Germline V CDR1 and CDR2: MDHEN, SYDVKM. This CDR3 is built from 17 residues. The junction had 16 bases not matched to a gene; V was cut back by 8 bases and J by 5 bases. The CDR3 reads CASYAPGQGGKGYGYTF. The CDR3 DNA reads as TGTGCCAGCTATGCACCGGGACAGGGGGGAAAGGGGTATGGCTACACCTTC.

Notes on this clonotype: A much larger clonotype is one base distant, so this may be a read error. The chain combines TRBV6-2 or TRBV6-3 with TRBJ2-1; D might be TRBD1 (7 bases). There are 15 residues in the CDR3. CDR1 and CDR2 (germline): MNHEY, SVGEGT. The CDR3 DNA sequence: TGTGCCAGCAGCACTAGTGGACAGGACTACAATGAGCGGTTCTTC. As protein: CASSTSGQDYNERFF.

DNA for the CDR3: TGTGCCAGCAGTTCGGGGCGGCAGGCTGAAAAACTGTTTTTT. Protein sequence: CASSSGRQAEKLFF. This rearrangement joins TRBV9 to TRBJ1-4; perhaps TRBD1 as D (5 bases). The CDR3 runs 14 residues. The V and J ends lost 5 bases and 7 bases respectively, with 15 bases between them. Germline-derived CDR1 and CDR2 are SGDLS and YYNGEE.

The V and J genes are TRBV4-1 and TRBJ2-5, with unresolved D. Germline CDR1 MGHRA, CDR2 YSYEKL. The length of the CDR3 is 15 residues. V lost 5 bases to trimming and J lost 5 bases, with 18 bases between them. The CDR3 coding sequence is TGCGCCAGCAGCGGATATACCCCCGGTCGGGAGACCCAGTACTTC. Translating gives CASSGYTPGRETQYF.

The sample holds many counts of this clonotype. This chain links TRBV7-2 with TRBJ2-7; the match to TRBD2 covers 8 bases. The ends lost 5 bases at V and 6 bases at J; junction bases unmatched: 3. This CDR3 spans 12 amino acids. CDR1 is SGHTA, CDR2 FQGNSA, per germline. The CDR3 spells CASSREGVEQYF. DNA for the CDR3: TGTGCCAGCAGCCGGGAGGGGGTCGAGCAGTACTTC.

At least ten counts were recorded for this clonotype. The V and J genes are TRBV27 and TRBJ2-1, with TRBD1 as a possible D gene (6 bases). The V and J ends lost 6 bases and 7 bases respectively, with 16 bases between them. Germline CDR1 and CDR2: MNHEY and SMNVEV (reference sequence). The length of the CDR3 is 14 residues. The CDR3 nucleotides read TGTGCCAGCAGCCCACAGGGATTGGTTAATGAGCAGTTCTTC. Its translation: CASSPQGLVNEQFF.

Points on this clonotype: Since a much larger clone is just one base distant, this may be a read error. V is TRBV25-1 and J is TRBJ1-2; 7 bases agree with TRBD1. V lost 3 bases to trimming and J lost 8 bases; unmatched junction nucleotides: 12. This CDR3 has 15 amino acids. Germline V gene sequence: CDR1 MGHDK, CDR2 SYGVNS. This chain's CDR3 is CASSDPSDRVVGYTF. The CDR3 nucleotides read TGTGCCAGCAGTGACCCTAGCGACAGGGTCGTAGGCTACACCTTC.

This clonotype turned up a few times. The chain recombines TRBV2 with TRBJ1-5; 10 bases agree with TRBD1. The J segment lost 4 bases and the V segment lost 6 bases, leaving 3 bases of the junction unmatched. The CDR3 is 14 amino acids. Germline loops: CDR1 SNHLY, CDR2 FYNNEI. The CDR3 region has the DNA TGTGCCAGCAGCCAGGACAGGGGGAATCAGCCCCAGCATTTT. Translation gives CASSQDRGNQPQHF.

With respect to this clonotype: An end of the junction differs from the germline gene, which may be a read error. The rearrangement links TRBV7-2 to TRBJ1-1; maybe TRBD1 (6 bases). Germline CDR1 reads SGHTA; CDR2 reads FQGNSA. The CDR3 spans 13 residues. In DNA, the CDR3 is TGTGCCAGCAGCTTAGTACAGGGCGGCGAAGCTTTATTT. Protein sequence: CASSLVQGGEALF. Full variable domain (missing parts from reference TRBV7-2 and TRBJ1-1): GAGVSQSPSNKVTEKGKDVELRCDPISGHTALYWYRQSLGQGLEFLIYFQGNSAPDKSGLPSDRFSAERTGGSVSTLTIQRTQQEDSAVYLCASSLVQGGEALFGQGTRLTVV.

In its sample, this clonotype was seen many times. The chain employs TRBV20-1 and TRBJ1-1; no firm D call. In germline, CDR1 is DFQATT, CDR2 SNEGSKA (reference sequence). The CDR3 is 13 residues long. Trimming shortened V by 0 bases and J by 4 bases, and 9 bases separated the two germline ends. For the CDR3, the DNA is TGCAGTGCTAGAGAGACGGTCGGCACTGAAGCTTTCTTT. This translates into CSARETVGTEAFF.

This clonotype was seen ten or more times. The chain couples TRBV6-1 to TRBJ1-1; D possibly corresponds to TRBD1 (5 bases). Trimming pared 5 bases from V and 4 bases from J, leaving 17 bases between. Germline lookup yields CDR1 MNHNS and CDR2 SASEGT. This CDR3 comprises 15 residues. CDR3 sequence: CASSRTRRGTTEAFF. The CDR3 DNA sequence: TGTGCCAGCAGTCGAACGCGCCGGGGGACCACTGAAGCTTTCTTT.

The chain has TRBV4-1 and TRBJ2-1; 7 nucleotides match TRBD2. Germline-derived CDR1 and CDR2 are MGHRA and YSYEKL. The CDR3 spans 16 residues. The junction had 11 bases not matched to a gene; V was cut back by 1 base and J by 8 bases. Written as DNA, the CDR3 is TGCGCCAGCAGCCAAGTTACCGGGGAGGGCCTTGATGAGCAGTTCTTC. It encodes CASSQVTGEGLDEQFF.

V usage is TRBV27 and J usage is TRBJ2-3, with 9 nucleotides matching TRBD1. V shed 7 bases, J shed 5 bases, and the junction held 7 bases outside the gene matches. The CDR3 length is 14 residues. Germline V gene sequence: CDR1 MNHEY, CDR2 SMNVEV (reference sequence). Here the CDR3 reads CASTGGTGRDTQYF. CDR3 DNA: TGTGCCAGCACCGGGGGGACAGGGAGAGATACGCAGTATTTT.

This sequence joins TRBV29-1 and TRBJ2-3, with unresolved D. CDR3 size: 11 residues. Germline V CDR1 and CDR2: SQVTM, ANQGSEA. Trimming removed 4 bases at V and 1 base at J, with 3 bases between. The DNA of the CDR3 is TGCAGCGTTGGTCGCACAGATACGCAGTATTTT. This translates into CSVGRTDTQYF.

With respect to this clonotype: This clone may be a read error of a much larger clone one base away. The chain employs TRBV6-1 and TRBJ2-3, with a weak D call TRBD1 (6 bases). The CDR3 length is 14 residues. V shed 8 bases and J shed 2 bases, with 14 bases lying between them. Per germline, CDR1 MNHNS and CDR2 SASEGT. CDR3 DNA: TGTGCCAGCTGGAGGACAGACAACACAGATACGCAGTATTTT. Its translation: CASWRTDNTDTQYF.

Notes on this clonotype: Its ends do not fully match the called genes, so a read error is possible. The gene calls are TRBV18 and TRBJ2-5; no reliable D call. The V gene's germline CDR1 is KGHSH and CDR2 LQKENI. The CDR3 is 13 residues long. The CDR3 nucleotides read TGTGCCAGCTCACCACCGACGTTGGAGATCCAGTACTTC. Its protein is CASSPPTLEIQYF.

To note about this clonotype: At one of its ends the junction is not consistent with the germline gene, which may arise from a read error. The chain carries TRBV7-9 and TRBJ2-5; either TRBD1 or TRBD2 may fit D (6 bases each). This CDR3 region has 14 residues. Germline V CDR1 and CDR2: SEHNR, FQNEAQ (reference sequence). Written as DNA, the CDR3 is TGTGCCAGCAGCTTCTTACAGGGTCGGGAGACCAAGTACTTC. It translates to CASSFLQGRETKYF.

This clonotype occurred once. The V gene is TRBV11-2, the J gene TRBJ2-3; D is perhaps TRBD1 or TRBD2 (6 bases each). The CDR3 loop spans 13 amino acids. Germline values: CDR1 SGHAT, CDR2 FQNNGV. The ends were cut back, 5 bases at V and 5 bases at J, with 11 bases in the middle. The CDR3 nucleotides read TGTGCCAGCAGCCCGGAGGGGGGAGATACGCAGTATTTT. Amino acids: CASSPEGGDTQYF.

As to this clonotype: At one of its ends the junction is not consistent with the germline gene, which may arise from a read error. CDR3 residues: CASSRDSYNEEFF. For the CDR3, the DNA is TGTGCCAGCAGCCGTGACAGCTACAATGAGGAGTTCTTC. The J gene is TRBJ2-1, the V gene TRBV6-2 or TRBV6-3, with D possibly TRBD1 on 5 matching bases. CDR1 and CDR2 from the germline V gene are MNHEY and SVGEGT. CDR3 length: 13 residues.

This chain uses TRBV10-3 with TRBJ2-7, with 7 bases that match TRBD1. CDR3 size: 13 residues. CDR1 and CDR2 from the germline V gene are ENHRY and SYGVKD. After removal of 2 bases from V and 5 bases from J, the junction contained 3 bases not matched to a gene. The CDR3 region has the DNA TGTGCCATCAGTGAGCCGACAGGGAACGAGCAGTACTTC. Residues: CAISEPTGNEQYF.

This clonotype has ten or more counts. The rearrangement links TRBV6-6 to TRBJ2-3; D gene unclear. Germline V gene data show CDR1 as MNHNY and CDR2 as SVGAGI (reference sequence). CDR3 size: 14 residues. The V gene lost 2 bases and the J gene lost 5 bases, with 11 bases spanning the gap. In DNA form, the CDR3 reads TGTGCCAGCAGTTACGGCCAGGTTCAAGATACGCAGTATTTT. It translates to CASSYGQVQDTQYF.

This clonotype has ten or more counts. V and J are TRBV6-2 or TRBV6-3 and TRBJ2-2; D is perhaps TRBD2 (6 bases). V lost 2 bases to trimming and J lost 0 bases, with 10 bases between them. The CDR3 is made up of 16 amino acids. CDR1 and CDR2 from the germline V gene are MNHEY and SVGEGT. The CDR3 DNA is TGTGCCAGCAGTTACCAGGGAGGTTCGAACACCGGGGAGCTGTTTTTT. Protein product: CASSYQGGSNTGELFF.

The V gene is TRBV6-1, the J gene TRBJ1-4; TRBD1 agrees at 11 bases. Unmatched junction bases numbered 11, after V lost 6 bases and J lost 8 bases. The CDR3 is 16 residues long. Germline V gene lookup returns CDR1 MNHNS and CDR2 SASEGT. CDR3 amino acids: CASSSGQGDWTEKLFF. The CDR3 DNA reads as TGTGCCAGCAGCTCGGGACAGGGGGATTGGACAGAAAAACTGTTTTTT.